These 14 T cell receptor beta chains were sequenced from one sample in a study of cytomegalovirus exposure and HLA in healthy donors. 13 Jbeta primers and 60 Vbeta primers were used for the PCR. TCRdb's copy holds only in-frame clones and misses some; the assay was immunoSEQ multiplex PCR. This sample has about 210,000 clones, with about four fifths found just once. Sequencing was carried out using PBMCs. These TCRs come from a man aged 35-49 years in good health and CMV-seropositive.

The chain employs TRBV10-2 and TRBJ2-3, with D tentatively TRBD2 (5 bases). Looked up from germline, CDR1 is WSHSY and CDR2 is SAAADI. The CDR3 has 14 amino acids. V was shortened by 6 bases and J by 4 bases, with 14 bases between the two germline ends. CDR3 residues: CASSPTIASDTQYF. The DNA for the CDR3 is TGCGCCAGCAGCCCGACTATCGCATCAGATACGCAGTATTTT.

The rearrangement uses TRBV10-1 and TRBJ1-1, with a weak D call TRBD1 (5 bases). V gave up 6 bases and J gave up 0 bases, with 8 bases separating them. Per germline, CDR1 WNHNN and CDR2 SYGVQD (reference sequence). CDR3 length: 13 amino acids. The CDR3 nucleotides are TGCGCCAGCAGATTGACAGTGAACACTGAAGCTTTCTTT. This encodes CASRLTVNTEAFF.

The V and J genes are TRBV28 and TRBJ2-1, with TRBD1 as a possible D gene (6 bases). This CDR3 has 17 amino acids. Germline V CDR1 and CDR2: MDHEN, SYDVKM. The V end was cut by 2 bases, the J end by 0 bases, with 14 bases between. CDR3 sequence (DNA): TGTGCCAGCAGTTTAGGTGGGGGCCTAGCCTCCTACAATGAGCAGTTCTTC. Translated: CASSLGGGLASYNEQFF.

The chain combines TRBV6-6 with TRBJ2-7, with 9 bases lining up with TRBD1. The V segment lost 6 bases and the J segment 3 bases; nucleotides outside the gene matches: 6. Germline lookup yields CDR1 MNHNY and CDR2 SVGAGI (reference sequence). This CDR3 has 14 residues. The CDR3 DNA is TGTGCCAGCAGCCGGGACAGGGTAAACTACGAGCAGTACTTC. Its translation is CASSRDRVNYEQYF.

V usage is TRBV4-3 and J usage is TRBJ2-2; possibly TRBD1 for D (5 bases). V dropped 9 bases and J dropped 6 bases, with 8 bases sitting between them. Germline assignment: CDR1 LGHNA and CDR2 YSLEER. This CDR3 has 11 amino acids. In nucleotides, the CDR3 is TGCGCCAGTAAGGGGTCCGGGGAGCTGTTTTTT. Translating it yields CASKGSGELFF.

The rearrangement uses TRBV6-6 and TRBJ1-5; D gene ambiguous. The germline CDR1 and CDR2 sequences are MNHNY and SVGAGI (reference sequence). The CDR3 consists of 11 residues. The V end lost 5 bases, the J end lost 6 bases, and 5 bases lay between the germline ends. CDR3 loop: CASSEVQPQHF. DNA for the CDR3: TGTGCCAGCAGTGAGGTTCAGCCCCAGCATTTT.

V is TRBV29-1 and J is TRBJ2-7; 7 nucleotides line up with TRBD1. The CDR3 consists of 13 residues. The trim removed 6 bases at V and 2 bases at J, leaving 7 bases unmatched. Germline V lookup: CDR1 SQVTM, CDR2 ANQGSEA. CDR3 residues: CSVRRTGTYEQYF. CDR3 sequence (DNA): TGCAGCGTCCGCCGGACAGGCACCTACGAGCAGTACTTC.

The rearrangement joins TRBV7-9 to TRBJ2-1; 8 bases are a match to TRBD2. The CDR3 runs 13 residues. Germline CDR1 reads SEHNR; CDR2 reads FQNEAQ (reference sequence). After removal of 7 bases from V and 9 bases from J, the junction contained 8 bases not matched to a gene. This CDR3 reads CASTRSSGGEQFF. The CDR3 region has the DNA TGTGCCAGCACCAGGAGCAGCGGGGGTGAGCAGTTCTTC.

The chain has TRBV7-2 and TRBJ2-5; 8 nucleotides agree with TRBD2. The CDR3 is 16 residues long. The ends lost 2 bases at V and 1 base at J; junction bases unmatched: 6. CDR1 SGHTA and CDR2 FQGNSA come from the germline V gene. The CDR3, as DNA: TGTGCCAGCAGCTTACAGGCTAGCGGGTTCCAAGAGACCCAGTACTTC. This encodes CASSLQASGFQETQYF.

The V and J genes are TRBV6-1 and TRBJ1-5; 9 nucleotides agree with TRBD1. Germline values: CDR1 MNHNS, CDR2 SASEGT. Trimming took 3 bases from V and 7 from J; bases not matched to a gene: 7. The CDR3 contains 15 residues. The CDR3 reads CASSDRTGVNQPQHF. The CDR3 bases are TGTGCCAGCAGTGACCGGACAGGGGTGAACCAGCCCCAGCATTTT.

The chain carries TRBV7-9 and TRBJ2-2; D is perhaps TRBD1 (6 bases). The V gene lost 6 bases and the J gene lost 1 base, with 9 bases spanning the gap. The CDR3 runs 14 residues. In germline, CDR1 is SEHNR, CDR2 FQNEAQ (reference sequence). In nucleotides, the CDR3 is TGTGCCAGCAGAGCAGGGGAGAACACCGGGGAGCTGTTTTTT. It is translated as CASRAGENTGELFF.

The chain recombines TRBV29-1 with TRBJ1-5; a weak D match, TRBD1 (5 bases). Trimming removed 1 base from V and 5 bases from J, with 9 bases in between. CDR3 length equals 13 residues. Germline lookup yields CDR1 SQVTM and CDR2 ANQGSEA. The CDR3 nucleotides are TGCAGCGTTGAAGCCGGGGGGGATCAGCCCCAGCATTTT. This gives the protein CSVEAGGDQPQHF.

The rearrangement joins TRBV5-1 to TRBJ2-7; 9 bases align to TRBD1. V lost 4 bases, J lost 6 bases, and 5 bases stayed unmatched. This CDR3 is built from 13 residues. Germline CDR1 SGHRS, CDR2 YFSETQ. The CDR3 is CASSLDRGSEQYF. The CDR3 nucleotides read TGCGCCAGCAGCCTGGACAGGGGTTCCGAGCAGTACTTC. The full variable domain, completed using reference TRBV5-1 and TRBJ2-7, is KAGVTQTPRYLIKTRGQQVTLSCSPISGHRSVSWYQQTPGQGLQFLFEYFSETQRNKGNFPGRFSGRQFSNSRSEMNVSTLELGDSALYLCASSLDRGSEQYFGPGTRLTVT.

The CDR3 DNA reads as TGTGCCAGCACCGGGGGGGACCCCCTCTACGAGCAGTACTTC. It yields the protein CASTGGDPLYEQYF. The chain is built from TRBV6-1 and TRBJ2-7; 8 positions agree with TRBD2. The CDR3 totals 14 residues. CDR1 MNHNS and CDR2 SASEGT come from the germline V gene. After removal of 7 bases from V and 3 bases from J, the junction contained 8 bases not matched to a gene.